A selection of T cell receptor beta chains follows, all from one sample in a study of blood T cells in healthy people across ages. TCRdb reprocessed the 5' RACE reads with MiXCR, giving one entry per CDR3 protein. The repertoire holds about 640,000 distinct CDR3 sequences, with roughly 50% as singletons. Sample: blood. The receptors stem from a man aged 55 to 70 in good health. The CDR3 runs from the conserved cysteine through the conserved F or W. Each record gives: V gene, clone size, J gene, D gene, CDR3 DNA, CDR3 protein. The D gene is left open where the match is weak. Size is omitted from some rows. Given values are once, few, many or a class for expanded clones.

V: TRBV29-1
size: .
J: TRBJ2-1
D: .
DNA: TGCAGCGTCTCGTCGGGAAATGAGCAGTTCTTC
CDR3: CSVSSGNEQFF

V: TRBV4-1
size: few
J: TRBJ2-4
D: TRBD1
DNA: TGCGCCAGCAGCCGGGGGACAGGACAGGAAAACATTCAGTACTTC
CDR3: CASSRGTGQENIQYF

V: TRBV5-6
size: .
J: TRBJ2-7
D: .
DNA: TGTGCCAGCAGCTTTGAGGGGATTTCCTACGAGCAGTACTTC
CDR3: CASSFEGISYEQYF

V: TRBV14
size: .
J: TRBJ1-2
D: TRBD1
DNA: TGTGCCAGCAGCCCAAGATGGGACAGGGGTAACTATGGCTACACCTTC
CDR3: CASSPRWDRGNYGYTF

V: TRBV3-1
size: few
J: TRBJ1-4
D: .
DNA: TGTGCCAGCAGCCAAGGGGACGGGGGTAATGAAAAACTGTTTTTT
CDR3: CASSQGDGGNEKLFF

V: TRBV29-1
size: .
J: TRBJ2-3
D: .
DNA: TGCAGCGCCGGAGAGCCCAGGGTGGGCACAGATACGCAGTATTTT
CDR3: CSAGEPRVGTDTQYF

V: TRBV12-3/TRBV12-4
size: many
J: TRBJ2-1
D: .
DNA: TGTGCCAGCAGTAGGGGATCCTACAATGAGCAGTTCTTC
CDR3: CASSRGSYNEQFF

V: TRBV3-1
size: .
J: TRBJ1-4
D: .
DNA: TGTGCCAGCAGCCAAGGAGTAGGGGCTGGTGAAAAACTGTTTTTT
CDR3: CASSQGVGAGEKLFF

V: TRBV7-9
size: few
J: TRBJ2-1
D: TRBD2
DNA: TGTGCCAGCAGCCCGCCGGGGACTAGCGGAGACAATGAGCAGTTCTTC
CDR3: CASSPPGTSGDNEQFF

V: TRBV20-1
size: .
J: TRBJ1-2
D: .
DNA: TGCAGTGCTAGCCATCCAGGGGTAGGGGGCTACACCTTC
CDR3: CSASHPGVGGYTF

V: TRBV4-1
size: few
J: TRBJ2-6
D: .
DNA: TGCGCCAGCAGCCAAGATCTCGCAGCCTCTGACTCTGGGGCCAACGTCCTGACTTTC
CDR3: CASSQDLAASDSGANVLTF

V: TRBV5-1
size: once
J: TRBJ2-3
D: .
DNA: TGCGCCAGCAGCTTGGCGGACAGGGAGGGAGATACGCAGTATTTT
CDR3: CASSLADREGDTQYF

V: TRBV5-1
size: .
J: TRBJ2-5
D: TRBD2
DNA: TGCGCCAGCAGGACTAGCGCCGACCCCCAAGAGACCCAGTACTTC
CDR3: CASRTSADPQETQYF

V: TRBV7-2
size: .
J: TRBJ2-5
D: .
DNA: TGTGCCAGCAGCTTAGCGGTGGCAATCAATGAGCAGTACTTC
CDR3: CASSLAVAINEQYF

V: TRBV5-1
size: few
J: TRBJ2-1
D: .
DNA: TGCGCCAGCAGCCCGCAACAGGGTAGCTCCTACAATGAGCAGTTCTTC
CDR3: CASSPQQGSSYNEQFF

V: TRBV5-5
size: .
J: TRBJ2-5
D: .
DNA: TGTGCCAGCAGCACCGGACTGGACTTAAGGCCCCAGTACTTC
CDR3: CASSTGLDLRPQYF

V: TRBV2
size: .
J: TRBJ2-5
D: .
DNA: TGTGCCAGCAGTGTGATGAGGGAGACCCAGTACTTC
CDR3: CASSVMRETQYF

V: TRBV28
size: .
J: TRBJ2-5
D: .
DNA: TGTGCCAGCAGGGACAGTACCAAGAAAACCCAGTACTTC
CDR3: CASRDSTKKTQYF

V: TRBV20-1
size: .
J: TRBJ1-4
D: TRBD1
DNA: TGCAGTGCGAAACCCCGACAGGGAATTGTTGAAAAACTGTTTTTT
CDR3: CSAKPRQGIVEKLFF

V: TRBV5-1
size: .
J: TRBJ1-4
D: .
DNA: TGCGCCAGCAGAGCAGACTCAACTAATGAAAAACTGTTTTTT
CDR3: CASRADSTNEKLFF

V: TRBV6-1
size: few
J: TRBJ1-5
D: TRBD1
DNA: TGTGCCAGCAGTGGGCCGGGACAGGGGTCTCAGCCCCAGCATTTT
CDR3: CASSGPGQGSQPQHF

V: TRBV6-2/TRBV6-3
size: .
J: TRBJ2-3
D: TRBD2
DNA: TGTGCCAGCAGTTTCCCGACTAGCGGGGCTAGCACAGATACGCAGTATTTT
CDR3: CASSFPTSGASTDTQYF

V: TRBV7-6
size: .
J: TRBJ2-5
D: TRBD1
DNA: TGTGCCAGCAGCCCAACTGGAGCAGGGGGTGAGACCCAGTACTTC
CDR3: CASSPTGAGGETQYF

V: TRBV10-3
size: .
J: TRBJ2-5
D: .
DNA: TGTGCCATCAGTGAGTTAAGAGAAGAGACCCAGTACTTC
CDR3: CAISELREETQYF

V: TRBV12-5
size: .
J: TRBJ2-7
D: TRBD1
DNA: TGTGCTAGTGGACCACCCACGGGACAGGGGGACGAGCAGTACTTC
CDR3: CASGPPTGQGDEQYF

V: TRBV20-1
size: few
J: TRBJ1-4
D: TRBD1
DNA: TGCAGTGCTAGGACAGGGGGGGTTGAAAAACTGTTTTTT
CDR3: CSARTGGVEKLFF

V: TRBV9
size: .
J: TRBJ2-7
D: TRBD1
DNA: TGTGCCAGCAGCGTGGCGGGGACAGGGGGCCCCTACGAGCAGTACTTC
CDR3: CASSVAGTGGPYEQYF

V: TRBV10-3
size: few
J: TRBJ2-5
D: .
DNA: TGTGCCATCAGCTCCCTGGGCGACCTAGAGACCCAGTACTTC
CDR3: CAISSLGDLETQYF

V: TRBV29-1
size: many
J: TRBJ2-1
D: .
DNA: TGCAGCGTGGGGCCCGGGACTAGGGGGCACAATGAGCAGTTCTTC
CDR3: CSVGPGTRGHNEQFF

V: TRBV20-1
size: once
J: TRBJ2-6
D: .
DNA: TGCAGTGCCAGCAGGGATGGGGCCAACGTCCTGACTTTC
CDR3: CSASRDGANVLTF

V: TRBV18
size: .
J: TRBJ1-6
D: .
DNA: TGTGCCAGCTCACCCGGAGGCACGGGTCGGTCTAATTCACCCCTCCACTTT
CDR3: CASSPGGTGRSNSPLHF

V: TRBV24-1
size: .
J: TRBJ2-5
D: .
DNA: TGTGCCACCAGTGACACGGTGGGGGACGGGACCCAGTACTTC
CDR3: CATSDTVGDGTQYF

V: TRBV20-1
size: .
J: TRBJ2-5
D: .
DNA: TGCAGTGCTAGAGATGGGTCAGAGACCCAGTACTTC
CDR3: CSARDGSETQYF

V: TRBV7-8
size: .
J: TRBJ2-7
D: .
DNA: TGTGCCAGCAGCTCCGGGACAAAGGAACACTACGAGCAGTACTTC
CDR3: CASSSGTKEHYEQYF

V: TRBV6-2/TRBV6-3
size: few
J: TRBJ2-1
D: .
DNA: TGTGCCAGCAGTTCACCGGGACGCTCCTACAATGAGCAGTTCTTC
CDR3: CASSSPGRSYNEQFF

V: TRBV7-8
size: .
J: TRBJ2-7
D: TRBD2
DNA: TGTGCCAGCAGCACGGGGGGGTCGGGTGAGCAGTACTTC
CDR3: CASSTGGSGEQYF

V: TRBV6-4
size: .
J: TRBJ2-1
D: .
DNA: TGTGCCAGCAGTGGGGACGGTGAAAATGAGCAGTTCTTC
CDR3: CASSGDGENEQFF

V: TRBV7-2
size: many
J: TRBJ2-5
D: .
DNA: TGTGCCAGCAGCCCCAGGGTCCGAGAGACCCAGTACTTC
CDR3: CASSPRVRETQYF

V: TRBV4-1
size: .
J: TRBJ2-5
D: .
DNA: TGCGCCAGCAGCCAAGGCCTGGGCGGAGGGACCCAGTACTTC
CDR3: CASSQGLGGGTQYF

V: TRBV2
size: .
J: TRBJ2-3
D: .
DNA: TGTGCCAGCAGTGAAGCGGGACGGTCTAGCACAGATACGCAGTATTTT
CDR3: CASSEAGRSSTDTQYF

V: TRBV27
size: .
J: TRBJ2-5
D: .
DNA: TGTGCCAGCAGTTTAGGGTCACAGGCCACACAAGGGACCCAGTACTTC
CDR3: CASSLGSQATQGTQYF

V: TRBV6-2/TRBV6-3
size: .
J: TRBJ2-4
D: .
DNA: TGTGCCAGCAGCAACAGCGGGGCCAAAAACATTCAGTACTTC
CDR3: CASSNSGAKNIQYF

V: TRBV12-3/TRBV12-4
size: .
J: TRBJ1-1
D: TRBD1
DNA: TGTGCCAGCAGCCGACGGACAGGGGAGGCTTTCTTT
CDR3: CASSRRTGEAFF

V: TRBV12-1
size: few
J: TRBJ2-5
D: .
DNA: TGTGCCAGCAGCTTTGGTTCGAAGACCCAGTACTTC
CDR3: CASSFGSKTQYF

V: TRBV14
size: .
J: TRBJ2-7
D: .
DNA: TGTGCCAGCAGCCAAGCTGGGATAACCCAGTACTTC
CDR3: CASSQAGITQYF

V: TRBV7-8
size: .
J: TRBJ1-4
D: .
DNA: TGTGCCAGCAGCTCTAGTCCGACCGGCCCCCGGGGCGCTAATGAAAAACTGTTTTTT
CDR3: CASSSSPTGPRGANEKLFF

V: TRBV3-1
size: few
J: TRBJ2-1
D: .
DNA: TGTGCCAGCAGCCAAGAAACGAGGGCGGGTTCCTACAATGAGCAGTTCTTC
CDR3: CASSQETRAGSYNEQFF

V: TRBV5-1
size: few
J: TRBJ2-1
D: .
DNA: TGCGCCAGCAGCTTGGTGGGGGGAGCGTCCTACAATGAGCAGTTCTTC
CDR3: CASSLVGGASYNEQFF

V: TRBV7-8
size: few
J: TRBJ2-7
D: TRBD1
DNA: TGTGCCAGCAGCCCCGGGGACAGGGCCTACGAGCAGTACTTC
CDR3: CASSPGDRAYEQYF

V: TRBV20-1
size: .
J: TRBJ1-2
D: .
DNA: TGCAGTGCCCAAAGACAGGTTACTAACTATGGCTACACCTTC
CDR3: CSAQRQVTNYGYTF

V: TRBV7-9
size: .
J: TRBJ2-1
D: .
DNA: TGTGCCAGCAGCTTAGACGGCAGACACAATGAGCAGTTCTTC
CDR3: CASSLDGRHNEQFF

V: TRBV9
size: .
J: TRBJ2-3
D: TRBD1
DNA: TGTGCCAGCAGCGCAGGGACAGGGGGTAGGACAGATACGCAGTATTTT
CDR3: CASSAGTGGRTDTQYF